A selection of T cell receptor beta chains follows, all from one sample in a study of TIL therapy for anti-PD-1-resistant metastatic lung cancer. TCRdb's table, derived via immunoSEQ multiplex PCR, lists solely in-frame clones and lacks some. This sample carries tens of thousands of clones, less than 85% of them seen once, and the ten largest clones take about 6%. The material was tumor tissue, obtained at baseline. The receptors shown here come from a person aged 25 to 79 with non-small cell lung cancer. Each CDR3 is given with its conserved first and last residue. The D gene is left open where the match is weak. Some rows have no size entry. The others give once, few or many, or a class for an expanded clone.

cdr3_length: 13; v_call: TRBV7-9; d_call: .; clone_size: few; j_call: TRBJ1-2; cdr3_aa: CASSALGDYGYTF; cdr3_nt: TGTGCCAGCAGCGCCCTGGGGGACTATGGCTACACCTTC
cdr3_length: 19; v_call: TRBV21-1; d_call: .; clone_size: .; j_call: TRBJ2-2; cdr3_aa: CASSNAPGLAESNTGELFF; cdr3_nt: TGTGCCAGCAGCAATGCCCCGGGACTAGCGGAATCGAACACCGGGGAGCTGTTTTTT
cdr3_length: 17; v_call: TRBV10-3; d_call: TRBD2; clone_size: .; j_call: TRBJ2-3; cdr3_aa: CAISGRASGSTADTQYF; cdr3_nt: TGTGCCATCAGTGGGAGGGCTAGCGGGAGTACGGCAGATACGCAGTATTTT
cdr3_length: 12; v_call: TRBV30; d_call: .; clone_size: .; j_call: TRBJ1-5; cdr3_aa: CAWSRGNQPQHF; cdr3_nt: TGTGCCTGGAGTAGGGGGAATCAGCCCCAGCATTTT
cdr3_length: 12; v_call: TRBV6-6; d_call: TRBD1; clone_size: .; j_call: TRBJ1-1; cdr3_aa: CASSYSRGQAFF; cdr3_nt: TGTGCCAGCAGTTACTCGAGGGGGCAAGCTTTCTTT
cdr3_length: 15; v_call: TRBV11-2; d_call: TRBD1; clone_size: few; j_call: TRBJ2-7; cdr3_aa: CASSLGMTGTSEQYF; cdr3_nt: TGTGCCAGCAGCTTGGGGATGACAGGGACGAGCGAGCAGTACTTC
cdr3_length: 15; v_call: TRBV5-4; d_call: TRBD1; clone_size: .; j_call: TRBJ2-7; cdr3_aa: CASSLGTGRRDEQYF; cdr3_nt: TGTGCCAGCAGCCTTGGGACAGGGCGACGGGACGAGCAGTACTTC
cdr3_length: 12; v_call: TRBV19; d_call: .; clone_size: many; j_call: TRBJ1-1; cdr3_aa: CASSLQNTEAFF; cdr3_nt: TGTGCCAGTAGCCTACAGAACACTGAAGCTTTCTTT
cdr3_length: 11; v_call: TRBV28; d_call: TRBD1; clone_size: many; j_call: TRBJ2-4; cdr3_aa: CASTGRDSTLF; cdr3_nt: TGTGCCAGCACCGGCCGGGACAGTACCCTCTTC
cdr3_length: 12; v_call: TRBV30; d_call: .; clone_size: .; j_call: TRBJ2-7; cdr3_aa: CAWSVRQTEQYF; cdr3_nt: TGTGCCTGGAGTGTACGACAGACCGAGCAGTACTTC
cdr3_length: 15; v_call: TRBV7-8; d_call: .; clone_size: .; j_call: TRBJ2-2; cdr3_aa: CASSQTQVNTGELFF; cdr3_nt: TGTGCCAGCAGCCAGACGCAGGTGAACACCGGGGAGCTGTTTTTT
cdr3_length: 15; v_call: TRBV14; d_call: TRBD2; clone_size: .; j_call: TRBJ2-3; cdr3_aa: CASSLVTGGADTQYF; cdr3_nt: TGTGCCAGCAGCCTTGTTACGGGGGGGGCTGATACGCAGTATTTT
cdr3_length: 15; v_call: TRBV6-1; d_call: .; clone_size: .; j_call: TRBJ1-6; cdr3_aa: CASTPDGSYNSPLHF; cdr3_nt: TGTGCCAGCACCCCTGACGGCTCCTATAATTCACCCCTCCACTTT
cdr3_length: 13; v_call: TRBV6-1; d_call: .; clone_size: few; j_call: TRBJ1-1; cdr3_aa: CASSESRSTEAFF; cdr3_nt: TGTGCCAGCAGTGAATCGCGGAGCACTGAAGCTTTCTTT
cdr3_length: 13; v_call: TRBV2; d_call: .; clone_size: .; j_call: TRBJ2-7; cdr3_aa: CASSEDPGREQYF; cdr3_nt: TGTGCCAGCAGTGAAGATCCAGGGAGGGAGCAGTACTTC
cdr3_length: 15; v_call: TRBV6-6; d_call: TRBD2; clone_size: .; j_call: TRBJ2-7; cdr3_aa: CASSLGLAASYEQYF; cdr3_nt: TGTGCCAGCAGTTTGGGCCTAGCGGCTTCCTACGAGCAGTACTTC
cdr3_length: 17; v_call: TRBV5-1; d_call: TRBD2; clone_size: .; j_call: TRBJ2-3; cdr3_aa: CASSFRGLAGSTDTQYF; cdr3_nt: TGCGCCAGCAGCTTTAGGGGACTAGCGGGAAGCACAGATACGCAGTATTTT
cdr3_length: 14; v_call: TRBV29-1; d_call: .; clone_size: .; j_call: TRBJ1-3; cdr3_aa: CSVEPQSGRNTIYF; cdr3_nt: TGCAGCGTTGAACCCCAGTCCGGCAGAAACACCATATATTTT
cdr3_length: 11; v_call: TRBV30; d_call: .; clone_size: .; j_call: TRBJ2-7; cdr3_aa: CAFAGPGQQYF; cdr3_nt: TGTGCCTTTGCGGGGCCCGGTCAGCAGTACTTC
cdr3_length: 14; v_call: TRBV28; d_call: .; clone_size: .; j_call: TRBJ1-4; cdr3_aa: CASSFGGGNEKLFF; cdr3_nt: TGTGCCAGCAGTTTTGGGGGAGGAAATGAAAAACTGTTTTTT
cdr3_length: 14; v_call: TRBV7-6; d_call: .; clone_size: .; j_call: TRBJ1-2; cdr3_aa: CASSRSGDLLGYTF; cdr3_nt: TGTGCCAGCAGCCGATCCGGGGACCTCTTAGGCTACACCTTC
cdr3_length: 15; v_call: TRBV7-2; d_call: .; clone_size: .; j_call: TRBJ2-5; cdr3_aa: CASSPRWGEAETQYF; cdr3_nt: TGTGCCAGCAGCCCCCGGTGGGGGGAAGCGGAGACCCAGTACTTC
cdr3_length: 15; v_call: TRBV7-2; d_call: TRBD2; clone_size: .; j_call: TRBJ2-7; cdr3_aa: CASSLGEGRPYEQYF; cdr3_nt: TGTGCCAGCAGCCTCGGGGAGGGGCGCCCCTACGAGCAGTACTTC
cdr3_length: 14; v_call: TRBV5-1; d_call: .; clone_size: .; j_call: TRBJ2-5; cdr3_aa: CASTWGGGRETQYF; cdr3_nt: TGCGCCAGCACCTGGGGAGGGGGCCGAGAGACCCAGTACTTC
cdr3_length: 16; v_call: TRBV5-6; d_call: .; clone_size: .; j_call: TRBJ1-1; cdr3_aa: CASSLYRDLMNTEAFF; cdr3_nt: TGTGCCAGCAGCCTTTATAGGGATCTCATGAACACTGAAGCTTTCTTT
cdr3_length: 13; v_call: TRBV11-2; d_call: .; clone_size: once; j_call: TRBJ1-4; cdr3_aa: CASSLGGTEKLFF; cdr3_nt: TGTGCCAGCAGCTTAGGGGGGACAGAAAAACTGTTTTTT
cdr3_length: 15; v_call: TRBV11-2; d_call: .; clone_size: .; j_call: TRBJ1-5; cdr3_aa: CASSLQGGSNQPQHF; cdr3_nt: TGTGCCAGCAGCCTTCAGGGAGGGAGCAATCAGCCCCAGCATTTT
cdr3_length: 13; v_call: TRBV28; d_call: TRBD1; clone_size: .; j_call: TRBJ1-2; cdr3_aa: CASTLDRDYGYTF; cdr3_nt: TGTGCCAGCACCTTGGACAGGGACTATGGCTACACCTTC
cdr3_length: 15; v_call: TRBV28; d_call: TRBD1; clone_size: .; j_call: TRBJ2-2; cdr3_aa: CASSSGTGYTGELFF; cdr3_nt: TGTGCCAGCAGTTCCGGGACAGGCTACACCGGGGAGCTGTTTTTT
cdr3_length: 14; v_call: TRBV5-8; d_call: .; clone_size: .; j_call: TRBJ1-6; cdr3_aa: CASSLGEANSPLHF; cdr3_nt: TGTGCCAGCAGCTTGGGGGAAGCAAATTCACCCCTCCACTTT
cdr3_length: 18; v_call: TRBV6-1; d_call: .; clone_size: .; j_call: TRBJ1-3; cdr3_aa: CASSEGMGQGINGNTIYF; cdr3_nt: TGTGCCAGCAGTGAAGGGATGGGGCAGGGGATAAATGGAAACACCATATATTTT
cdr3_length: 16; v_call: TRBV28; d_call: TRBD2; clone_size: .; j_call: TRBJ2-7; cdr3_aa: CASSFKLAGGSYEQYF; cdr3_nt: TGTGCCAGCAGTTTCAAACTAGCGGGAGGCTCCTACGAGCAGTACTTC